Each of the 4 T cell receptor beta chains below was sequenced from the same sample in a study of blood T cell repertoires in COVID-19. Profiled with immunoSEQ multiplex PCR; TCRdb holds only in-frame clones, not every one. The table shows some 160,000 clones, with almost 80% occurring only once. Sequenced input: peripheral blood. Source of these receptors: a man in his forties or fifties with active or convalescent COVID-19.

This clone was recorded a few times. J is TRBJ1-1 and V is TRBV4-1, with TRBD1 identical over 7 bases. The junction had 12 bases not matched to a gene; V was cut back by 10 bases and J by 1 base. Germline lookup yields CDR1 MGHRA and CDR2 YSYEKL. The CDR3 runs 15 residues. CDR3 in DNA: TGCGCCACCTCAGGGGGGACCATCCCGAACACTGAAGCTTTCTTT. Translated, it gives CATSGGTIPNTEAFF.

The genes are TRBV5-1 and TRBJ1-3; D is uncertain. In germline, CDR1 is SGHRS, CDR2 YFSETQ. Trimming pared 1 base from V and 0 bases from J, leaving 14 bases between. The CDR3 extends over 17 amino acids. As DNA, the CDR3 is TGCGCCAGCAGCTTGACTACTCAAAGATCCTCTGGAAACACCATATATTTT. Its protein is CASSLTTQRSSGNTIYF.

V and J are TRBV7-3 and TRBJ1-6; 8 positions agree with TRBD1. There are 14 residues in the CDR3. The J segment lost 10 bases and the V segment lost 7 bases, leaving 9 bases of the junction unmatched. CDR1 is SGHTA and CDR2 is FQGTGA in the germline V gene. The CDR3 region is CASKIDRGPSPLHF. The CDR3 bases are TGTGCCAGCAAAATTGACAGGGGCCCATCACCCCTCCACTTT.

The chain carries TRBV7-9 and TRBJ2-1; TRBD2 matches at 9 bases. The length of the CDR3 is 14 residues. After removal of 8 bases from V and 5 bases from J, the junction contained 7 bases not matched to a gene. CDR1 SEHNR and CDR2 FQNEAQ come from the germline V gene (reference sequence). This chain's CDR3 is CASDHLAGNNEQFF. In nucleotides, the CDR3 is TGTGCCAGCGACCATCTAGCGGGGAACAATGAGCAGTTCTTC.